Presented here are 4 T cell receptor beta chains from one specimen sequenced in a study of CD8+ T cells in alopecia areata. The sequencing template was cDNA reverse transcribed from extracted RNA. Repertoires were generated with immunoSEQ multiplex PCR, while TCRdb's copy carries only in-frame clones and drops some. Among approximately 7,500 clones, 60% to 80% were seen once, and the ten largest hold about 14%. Those with alopecia areata gave lesional scalp punch biopsies and peripheral blood. This sample comprised skin, obtained at week 0. These receptors were obtained from a human donor with alopecia areata.

V and J are TRBV10-2 and TRBJ2-2; D possibly uses TRBD1 or TRBD2 (6 bases each). The CDR3 extends over 18 amino acids. Germline CDR1 WSHSY, CDR2 SAAADI. The V end lost 6 bases, the J end lost 0 bases, and 20 bases lay between the germline ends. CDR3 bases: TGCGCCAGCAGAAGACTCGGAGGGGACACCACGAACACCGGGGAGCTGTTTTTT. Its protein product is CASRRLGGDTTNTGELFF.

Concerning this clone itself: At one end the junction does not follow the germline gene, possibly because of a read error. The chain carries TRBV29-1 and TRBJ2-1, with 9 nucleotides matching TRBD2. The CDR3 has 17 residues. Germline V gene sequence: CDR1 SQVTM, CDR2 ANQGSEA. Written as DNA, the CDR3 is TGCAGCGCTGAAAGGCGGGGGGGGCTGCGCTCAATCTATGAGCAGTTCTTC. It translates to CSAERRGGLRSIYEQFF.

V gene TRBV10-3 combines with J gene TRBJ2-3, with D hard to call. The CDR3 sequence is 15 residues long. The V and J ends lost 4 bases and 2 bases respectively, with 13 bases between them. In germline, CDR1 is ENHRY, CDR2 SYGVKD. This CDR3 reads CAISGGRTHTDTQYF. CDR3 coding DNA: TGTGCCATCAGTGGGGGTAGAACTCACACAGATACGCAGTATTTT.

The CDR3: CASSPGQGPPQHF. The CDR3 coding sequence is TGTGCCAGTAGCCCGGGACAGGGGCCGCCCCAGCATTTT. The chain couples TRBV19 to TRBJ1-5, with 10 bases aligning to TRBD1. Germline assignment: CDR1 LNHDA and CDR2 SQIVND (reference sequence). The CDR3 consists of 13 residues. V shed 6 bases, J shed 9 bases, and the junction held 5 bases outside the gene matches.